What follows describes a single T cell receptor beta chain. This sample stems from a study of blood T cell repertoires in COVID-19. Study overall: Material from acute and convalescent COVID-19 was sourced from the United States, Italy and Spain. T cells, B-cell-depleted T cells, or PBMCs provided the cDNA or gDNA that served as material.

Germline V gene lookup returns CDR1 KGHDR and CDR2 SFDVKD. The CDR3 is 17 amino acids. Trimming took 11 bases from V and 13 from J; bases not matched to a gene: 23. Per the authors' pipeline: Amplified reference gene primers provided the basis for estimating nucleated cell counts. The data were produced by immunoSEQ multiplex PCR, yet TCRdb's version contains in-frame clones alone and is incomplete. D and trimming were read from the DNA, whereas the V and J calls and clone size are those reported in that table. The sample contains about 67,000 clones, nearly 80% of which appear only once. The V and J genes are TRBV24-1 and TRBJ2-6; 9 positions agree with TRBD1. Material for sequencing was peripheral blood. This TCR came from a woman aged 55-70 years with acute or convalescent COVID-19. The CDR3 DNA follows: TGTGCCAGTGCCCCGGGACAGGGTTCATCAGGGGAAGGAGTCCTGACTTTC. Protein sequence: CASAPGQGSSGEGVLTF.